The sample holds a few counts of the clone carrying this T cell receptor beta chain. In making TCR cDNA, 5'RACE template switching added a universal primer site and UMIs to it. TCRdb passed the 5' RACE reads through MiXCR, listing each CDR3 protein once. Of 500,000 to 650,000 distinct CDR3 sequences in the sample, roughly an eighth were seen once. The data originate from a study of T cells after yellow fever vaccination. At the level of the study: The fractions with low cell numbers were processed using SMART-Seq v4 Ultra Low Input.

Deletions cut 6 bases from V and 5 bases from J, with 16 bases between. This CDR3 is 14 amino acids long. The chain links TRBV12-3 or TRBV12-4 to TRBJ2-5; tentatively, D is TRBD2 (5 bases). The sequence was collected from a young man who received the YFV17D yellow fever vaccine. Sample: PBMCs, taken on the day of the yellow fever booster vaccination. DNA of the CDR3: TGTGCCAGCAGGTCAGGAGGTCGATGGGAGACCCAGTACTTC. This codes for CASRSGGRWETQYF.